Below, one T cell receptor (beta chain) is given with its context. The data were obtained in a study of blood T cell repertoires in COVID-19. Whole-study context: PBMCs, B-cell-depleted T cells, or T cells provided the cDNA or gDNA that made up the material.

Germline loops: CDR1 MNHEY, CDR2 SMNVEV (reference sequence). J was trimmed by 3 bases and V by 5 bases; bases with no gene match: 13. The CDR3 has 17 amino acids. In the authors' methods: Estimates of nucleated cell counts were drawn from the amplification of reference gene primers. Generated by immunoSEQ multiplex PCR, the TCRdb table keeps only in-frame clones and is missing some. V, J and clone size are taken as reported in that table, and D and trimming were inferred from the DNA itself. The sample records about 100,000 clones, 92% being singletons. The rearrangement links TRBV27 to TRBJ2-7, with 10 positions matching TRBD1. This clonotype was sampled from a man aged 50 or older with active COVID-19. The sequenced sample consisted of peripheral blood. CDR3 sequence reads: CASSRDRGGRIGYEQYF. Written as DNA, the CDR3 is TGTGCCAGCAGTAGGGACAGGGGAGGACGGATAGGCTACGAGCAGTACTTC.